These 19 T cell receptor beta chains share one sample of origin, sequenced in a study of cytomegalovirus exposure and HLA in healthy donors. This table comes from immunoSEQ multiplex PCR, and its TCRdb copy is limited to in-frame clones, with some not included. In the table there are some 110,000 clones, 86% of which are singletons. Sequencing was carried out using PBMCs. These receptor sequences come from a man younger than 35 in good health and CMV-seronegative.

V usage is TRBV4-2 and J usage is TRBJ2-1, with 9 bases fitting TRBD2. The ends lost 5 bases at V and 5 bases at J; junction bases unmatched: 7. The CDR3 has 15 amino acids. Germline CDR1 and CDR2: LGHNA and YNFKEQ. The CDR3 sequence is CASSSRTSANNEQFF. The CDR3 coding sequence is TGTGCCAGCAGCTCCCGGACTAGCGCCAACAATGAGCAGTTCTTC.

Concerning this clone: The identical CDR3 is also encoded by other nucleotide sequences in the sample. The chain employs TRBV5-4 and TRBJ2-7; 7 nucleotides agree with TRBD2. Germline-derived CDR1 and CDR2 are SGHNT and YYREEE (reference sequence). J was trimmed by 4 bases and V by 0 bases; bases with no gene match: 4. The CDR3 consists of 14 residues. CDR3 DNA sequence: TGTGCCAGCAGCTTGGGACGGGGAGGGTACGAGCAGTACTTC. Translating it yields CASSLGRGGYEQYF. The whole variable domain, filled in from reference TRBV5-4 and TRBJ2-7, reads ETGVTQSPTHLIKTRGQQVTLRCSSQSGHNTVSWYQQALGQGPQFIFQYYREEENGRGNFPPRFSGLQFPNYSSELNVNALELDDSALYLCASSLGRGGYEQYFGPGTRLTVT.

This chain joins TRBV6-5 and TRBJ1-1; the D is unclear. The CDR3 covers 16 residues. Germline assignment: CDR1 MNHEY and CDR2 SVGAGI. Trimming removed 4 bases from V and 0 bases from J, with 15 bases in between. CDR3 sequence (DNA): TGTGCCAGCAGTTTCGGGCCGGGAAATATGAACACTGAAGCTTTCTTT. Translating gives CASSFGPGNMNTEAFF.

The V gene is TRBV27, the J gene TRBJ2-3, with 12 bases aligning to TRBD2. J gave up 6 bases and V 9 bases, and 10 bases lay outside the gene matches. The CDR3 contains 15 residues. In germline, CDR1 is MNHEY, CDR2 SMNVEV (reference sequence). The CDR3 DNA is TGTGCCAGTCATCGACTAGCGGGAGCTTCGGATACGCAGTATTTT. Translating gives CASHRLAGASDTQYF.

The chain uses TRBV29-1 and TRBJ1-2; D remains ambiguous. This CDR3 comprises 14 residues. Germline values: CDR1 SQVTM, CDR2 ANQGSEA. Trimming pared 5 bases from V and 0 bases from J, leaving 13 bases between. The DNA for the CDR3 is TGCAGCGTTTCGTCGTCCGTATCTAACTATGGCTACACCTTC. It is translated as CSVSSSVSNYGYTF.

J is TRBJ1-2 and V is TRBV19, with 10 nucleotides matching TRBD1. Germline values: CDR1 LNHDA, CDR2 SQIVND (reference sequence). V shed 6 bases and J 4 bases; nucleotides not matched to a gene: 5. CDR3 length equals 14 residues. The CDR3 sequence: CASSGGQGVYGYTF. The DNA for the CDR3 is TGTGCCAGTAGCGGCGGACAGGGGGTCTATGGCTACACCTTC. Drawing the rest from reference TRBV19 and TRBJ1-2, the complete variable domain is DGGITQSPKYLFRKEGQNVTLSCEQNLNHDAMYWYRQDPGQGLRLIYYSQIVNDFQKGDIAEGYSVSREKKESFPLTVTSAQKNPTAFYLCASSGGQGVYGYTFGSGTRLTVV.

The count of this clone is one. The chain uses TRBV6-4 and TRBJ2-5, with TRBD2 as a possible D gene (5 bases). This CDR3 comprises 11 residues. With 7 bases removed from V and 5 bases from J, the gap between germline ends came to 8 bases. Per the germline V gene, CDR1 is MRHNA and CDR2 is SNTAGT. The CDR3 sequence is CASKRDETQYF. The CDR3, as DNA: TGTGCCAGCAAGAGGGATGAGACCCAGTACTTC.

V is TRBV30 and J is TRBJ1-1, with D tentatively TRBD1 (6 bases). The V end lost 1 base, the J end lost 0 bases, and 9 bases lay between the germline ends. Germline loops: CDR1 GTSNPN, CDR2 SVGIG (reference sequence). The CDR3 covers 14 residues. In DNA, the CDR3 is TGTGCCTGGAGTGCAGGACAGTTGAACACTGAAGCTTTCTTT. Its translation is CAWSAGQLNTEAFF.

The table lists this clone with a few counts. The chain employs TRBV30 and TRBJ2-7, with 7 bases identical to TRBD1. V trimming: 3 bases; J trimming: 2 bases; junction bases outside the gene matches: 4. The CDR3 consists of 13 residues. Germline values: CDR1 GTSNPN, CDR2 SVGIG (reference sequence). CDR3 protein: CAWSQGVAYEQYF. The CDR3, as DNA: TGTGCCTGGAGCCAGGGGGTAGCCTACGAGCAGTACTTC.

Comments on this clone: Other DNA sequences in this specimen translate into the identical CDR3. The J gene is TRBJ2-2, the V gene TRBV5-1, with a weak D call TRBD2 (6 bases). The CDR3 has 16 residues. The ends were cut back, 0 bases at V and 0 bases at J, with 9 bases in the middle. Germline V gene lookup returns CDR1 SGHRS and CDR2 YFSETQ. Written as DNA, the CDR3 is TGCGCCAGCAGCTTGGCGGGCGGGACGAACACCGGGGAGCTGTTTTTT. As protein: CASSLAGGTNTGELFF.

This chain links TRBV5-1 with TRBJ1-3; D is undetermined. This CDR3 contains 12 residues. Germline loops: CDR1 SGHRS, CDR2 YFSETQ. The germline V and J ends were trimmed by 6 bases and 3 bases, with 7 bases remaining between them. The CDR3 nucleotides are TGCGCCAGCATGGGGAGTGGAAACACCATATATTTT. Translating it yields CASMGSGNTIYF.

The chain links TRBV7-2 to TRBJ1-1, with D possibly TRBD1 on 5 matching bases. Germline-derived CDR1 and CDR2 are SGHTA and FQGNSA. CDR3 size: 17 residues. V was clipped by 1 base and J by 4 bases, with 19 bases between them. CDR3 protein: CASSLVGGGVGSTEAFF. The CDR3 bases are TGTGCCAGCAGCTTAGTCGGGGGAGGGGTAGGGAGCACTGAAGCTTTCTTT.

The rearrangement uses TRBV5-6 and TRBJ2-6; TRBD1 aligns across 7 bases. With 9 bases clipped from V and 4 bases from J, the junction kept 10 bases outside the gene matches. Germline V gene lookup returns CDR1 SGHDT and CDR2 YYEEEE. This CDR3 has 15 amino acids. As DNA, the CDR3 is TGTGCCACCAGGGGACAGATTAGAGGGGCCAACGTCCTGACTTTC. Its translation: CATRGQIRGANVLTF.

The chain recombines TRBV10-2 with TRBJ2-7; 9 positions match TRBD1. Germline lookup yields CDR1 WSHSY and CDR2 SAAADI. V shed 6 bases, J shed 0 bases, and the junction held 6 bases outside the gene matches. The CDR3 totals 15 residues. This chain's CDR3 is CASRASGQGSYEQYF. As DNA, the CDR3 is TGCGCCAGCAGGGCCTCGGGACAGGGCTCCTACGAGCAGTACTTC.

The genes are TRBV10-1 and TRBJ2-5; TRBD1 agrees at 9 bases. Per the germline V gene, CDR1 is WNHNN and CDR2 is SYGVQD (reference sequence). J gave up 4 bases and V 2 bases, and 5 bases lay outside the gene matches. CDR3 length: 15 residues. The CDR3 reads CASSEGTGQLETQYF. The CDR3 nucleotides read TGCGCCAGCAGTGAGGGGACAGGGCAGTTAGAGACCCAGTACTTC.

The V and J genes are TRBV27 and TRBJ1-1; possibly TRBD1 for D (5 bases). The CDR3 runs 14 residues. Trimming removed 4 bases from V and 7 bases from J, with 16 bases in between. Germline loops: CDR1 MNHEY, CDR2 SMNVEV (reference sequence). The CDR3 is CASSSPGGRGEAFF. The DNA for the CDR3 is TGTGCCAGCAGTTCGCCCGGGGGGAGAGGTGAAGCTTTCTTT.

V and J are TRBV29-1 and TRBJ1-1, with 9 bases lining up with TRBD1. Germline V gene data show CDR1 as SQVTM and CDR2 as ANQGSEA. The CDR3 consists of 13 residues. V lost 4 bases, J lost 4 bases, and 4 bases stayed unmatched. As DNA, the CDR3 is TGCAGCGTTGTTAGGACAGGGGCCACTGAAGCTTTCTTT. As protein: CSVVRTGATEAFF.

In this sample, this clone turned up a few times. The genes are TRBV6-1 and TRBJ2-2; 14 bases line up with TRBD2. Germline assignment: CDR1 MNHNS and CDR2 SASEGT. After removal of 4 bases from V and 7 bases from J, the junction contained 14 bases not matched to a gene. The CDR3 is made up of 19 amino acids. This chain's CDR3 is CASSGQLWTSGRPGGELFF. The CDR3 bases are TGTGCCAGCAGTGGACAGCTATGGACTAGCGGGAGGCCCGGCGGGGAGCTGTTTTTT.

J is TRBJ2-3 and V is TRBV18; D is unresolved. The germline V gene encodes CDR1 KGHSH and CDR2 LQKENI. The CDR3 has 13 residues. The V and J ends lost 2 bases and 2 bases respectively, with 5 bases between them. The CDR3 loop reads CASSPGLTDTQYF. The CDR3 region has the DNA TGTGCCAGCTCACCAGGGCTCACAGATACGCAGTATTTT.